Below are 20 T cell receptor beta chains sequenced from a single sample in a study of cytomegalovirus exposure and HLA in healthy donors (dated by TCRdb to about 2017). Library preparation was by the immunoSEQ multiplex PCR assay. For the multiplex PCR, a mixture combining 60 forward primers for TCR Vbeta segments and 13 reverse primers for TCR Jbeta segments was used. TCRdb took over this immuneACCESS table, retaining in-frame rearrangements with V and J assigned. Such tables are incomplete; in checked studies, under half of the missing clones stem from an unresolved V gene, and the remainder is unexplained. This sample lists around 180,000 clones; around nine tenths were detected once. Under 2% of the sample goes to the ten largest clones. Sequencing was done on a sample of PBMCs. These receptor sequences come from a young woman in good health and CMV-seronegative.

V usage is TRBV19 and J usage is TRBJ1-1; 10 bases fit TRBD1. Germline V gene data show CDR1 as LNHDA and CDR2 as SQIVND (reference sequence). J was trimmed by 4 bases and V by 2 bases; bases with no gene match: 4. The CDR3 sequence is 15 residues long. The CDR3 here is CASSITGQGGTEAFF. The CDR3, as DNA: TGTGCCAGTAGTATAACAGGACAGGGGGGCACTGAAGCTTTCTTT.

V and J are TRBV10-3 and TRBJ1-1; 12 bases align to TRBD1. V dropped 9 bases and J dropped 3; count of bases not matched to a gene: 5. The V gene's germline CDR1 is ENHRY and CDR2 SYGVKD. The CDR3 extends over 14 amino acids. CDR3 protein: CAIGTGGVYTEAFF. The CDR3 bases are TGTGCCATTGGGACAGGGGGCGTGTACACTGAAGCTTTCTTT.

This rearrangement joins TRBV25-1 to TRBJ1-5; no clear D. This CDR3 spans 15 amino acids. Germline lookup yields CDR1 MGHDK and CDR2 SYGVNS. Between the trimmed V and J ends, which lost 4 bases and 0 bases, there was a span of 10 bases. Written as DNA, the CDR3 is TGTGCCAGCAGTGGGGCAGGTATTAGCAATCAGCCCCAGCATTTT. Its protein product is CASSGAGISNQPQHF.

This chain uses TRBV9 with TRBJ2-7; TRBD1 aligns across 8 bases. CDR1 is SGDLS and CDR2 is YYNGEE in the germline V gene. The CDR3 is made up of 14 amino acids. V was clipped by 4 bases and J by 7 bases; unmatched bases: 10. The CDR3 sequence is CASSPRTGLDEQYF. As DNA, the CDR3 is TGTGCCAGCAGCCCTAGGACAGGGTTAGATGAGCAGTACTTC.

The chain uses TRBV7-6 and TRBJ2-3; the match to TRBD2 covers 9 bases. V gave up 3 bases and J gave up 3 bases; unmatched junction bases: 13. The CDR3 loop spans 18 amino acids. Germline-derived CDR1 and CDR2 are SGHVS and FNYEAQ. CDR3 DNA sequence: TGTGCCAGCAGCTTCCCCGGGGGCGGGAGGGCTGTAACAGATACGCAGTATTTT. It yields the protein CASSFPGGGRAVTDTQYF.

In this sample, this clone turned up a few times. The chain combines TRBV2 with TRBJ1-1; 8 nucleotides align to TRBD1. This CDR3 is built from 15 residues. CDR1 is SNHLY and CDR2 is FYNNEI in the germline V gene. V lost 7 bases to trimming and J lost 1 base; unmatched junction nucleotides: 8. The chain's CDR3 is CASIAQGASNTEAFF. DNA for the CDR3: TGTGCCAGCATAGCCCAGGGGGCATCGAACACTGAAGCTTTCTTT.

The chain links TRBV7-2 to TRBJ2-3, with a possible D match to TRBD2 (5 bases). Germline V gene sequence: CDR1 SGHTA, CDR2 FQGNSA. Trimming took off 5 bases at V and 2 bases at J, with 5 bases between the two ends. CDR3 length: 12 residues. This CDR3 reads CASSDYTDTQYF. CDR3 nucleotide sequence: TGTGCCAGCAGCGACTACACAGATACGCAGTATTTT.

The chain carries TRBV7-8 and TRBJ2-1; D is unclear. The CDR3 loop spans 17 amino acids. CDR1 is SGHVS and CDR2 is FQNEAQ in the germline V gene. The ends were cut back, 0 bases at V and 1 base at J, with 13 bases in the middle. The CDR3 is CASSLALPVPSYNEQFF. For the CDR3, the DNA is TGTGCCAGCAGCTTAGCGCTGCCAGTCCCTTCCTACAATGAGCAGTTCTTC.

The genes are TRBV10-3 and TRBJ2-7; 9 bases align to TRBD1. V gave up 0 bases and J gave up 5 bases; unmatched junction bases: 14. Germline CDR1 reads ENHRY; CDR2 reads SYGVKD. The CDR3 consists of 18 residues. As DNA, the CDR3 is TGTGCCATCAGTGAGTCTTTTCATTCCGGGACAGGGATCCACGAGCAGTACTTC. Amino acids: CAISESFHSGTGIHEQYF.

V usage is TRBV6-6 and J usage is TRBJ1-4, with TRBD1 matching over 7 bases. CDR1 and CDR2 from the germline V gene are MNHNY and SVGAGI (reference sequence). V was pared by 7 bases and J by 4 bases, with 6 bases of the junction left unmatched. CDR3 length equals 14 residues. This CDR3 is CASTPGQLNEKLFF. The CDR3 coding sequence is TGTGCCAGCACCCCGGGACAGCTTAATGAAAAACTGTTTTTT.

V usage is TRBV11-2 and J usage is TRBJ2-1; 7 bases match TRBD1. V shed 4 bases, J shed 7 bases, and the junction held 13 bases outside the gene matches. Looked up from germline, CDR1 is SGHAT and CDR2 is FQNNGV. CDR3 length: 16 residues. This chain's CDR3 is CASSSFRDRNQNEQFF. In DNA, the CDR3 is TGTGCCAGCAGCTCGTTCCGGGACAGAAATCAGAATGAGCAGTTCTTC.

The V gene is TRBV4-1, the J gene TRBJ2-5, with D maybe TRBD1 (6 bases). The CDR3 has 16 amino acids. The V end lost 3 bases, the J end lost 0 bases, and 14 bases lay between the germline ends. The V gene's germline CDR1 is MGHRA and CDR2 YSYEKL. CDR3 amino acids: CASSQGDRMYQETQYF. CDR3 bases: TGCGCCAGCAGCCAGGGCGACAGGATGTACCAAGAGACCCAGTACTTC.

This clone appeared a single time. This chain links TRBV15 with TRBJ2-7, with D hard to call. Looked up from germline, CDR1 is LNHNV and CDR2 is YYDKDF (reference sequence). V shed 3 bases and J shed 0 bases, with 6 bases lying between them. The CDR3 extends over 13 amino acids. In nucleotides, the CDR3 is TGTGCCACCAGCAGCCGCGACTCCTACGAGCAGTACTTC. Translation: CATSSRDSYEQYF.

This clone was detected once. The chain carries TRBV13 and TRBJ2-7, with D tentatively TRBD2 (5 bases). Germline values: CDR1 PRHDT, CDR2 FYEKMQ (reference sequence). This CDR3 is 14 amino acids long. V lost 4 bases and J lost 2, with 12 bases in between. The CDR3, as DNA: TGTGCCAGCAGCTCCCCGGACTCCGCCTACGAGCAGTACTTC. It codes for CASSSPDSAYEQYF.

CDR3 sequence reads: CASSYQGGNSPLHF. The CDR3 nucleotides are TGTGCCAGCAGTTACCAGGGAGGGAATTCACCCCTCCACTTT. The V call is TRBV6-5, the J call TRBJ1-6; D might be TRBD1 (5 bases). The V end lost 2 bases, the J end lost 7 bases, and 9 bases lay between the germline ends. CDR1 is MNHEY, CDR2 SVGAGI, per germline. The CDR3 loop spans 14 amino acids.

The chain carries TRBV4-2 and TRBJ2-3, with 15 bases matching TRBD2. Losses at the gene ends were 2 bases for V and 0 bases for J; bases not matched to a gene: 15. CDR1 and CDR2 from the germline V gene are LGHNA and YNFKEQ. The CDR3 consists of 22 residues. This CDR3 is CASSQLTGTSGRKGESTDTQYF. The CDR3 DNA follows: TGTGCCAGCAGCCAACTTACCGGGACTAGCGGGAGGAAGGGGGAAAGCACAGATACGCAGTATTTT.

This clone was seen a single time. V and J are TRBV18 and TRBJ2-7; 10 nucleotides align to TRBD1. Trimming took 3 bases from V and 7 from J; bases not matched to a gene: 9. This CDR3 has 15 residues. Germline loops: CDR1 KGHSH, CDR2 LQKENI. CDR3 DNA: TGTGCCAGCTCACCTCCCGGGACAGGGGCTAGAGAGCAGTACTTC. This encodes CASSPPGTGAREQYF.

The chain links TRBV7-2 to TRBJ2-7, with a possible D match to TRBD2 (5 bases). Trimming took off 7 bases at V and 5 bases at J, with 18 bases between the two ends. The CDR3 is 14 residues long. The V gene's germline CDR1 is SGHTA and CDR2 FQGNSA. The CDR3 protein is CASTVTSGENEQYF. CDR3 nucleotides: TGTGCCAGCACCGTAACGAGCGGAGAAAACGAGCAGTACTTC. Based on the CDR3 plus reference TRBV7-2 and TRBJ2-7, the full variable domain is GAGVSQSPSNKVTEKGKDVELRCDPISGHTALYWYRQSLGQGLEFLIYFQGNSAPDKSGLPSDRFSAERTGGSVSTLTIQRTQQEDSAVYLCASTVTSGENEQYFGPGTRLTVT.

The rearrangement links TRBV30 to TRBJ1-5, with D maybe TRBD1 (5 bases). Between the trimmed V and J ends, which lost 1 base and 2 bases, there was a span of 6 bases. Germline assignment: CDR1 GTSNPN and CDR2 SVGIG (reference sequence). The CDR3 runs 13 residues. The CDR3 region is CAWSEGRNQPQHF. CDR3 DNA: TGTGCCTGGAGTGAGGGGCGCAATCAGCCCCAGCATTTT.

The chain joins TRBV6-6 to TRBJ1-2; D is unclear. This CDR3 has 12 residues. Trimming stripped 5 bases from V and 2 bases from J, with 6 bases between. Germline V gene data show CDR1 as MNHNY and CDR2 as SVGAGI (reference sequence). The CDR3 reads CASSLANYGYTF. The DNA of the CDR3 is TGTGCCAGCAGTCTAGCGAACTATGGCTACACCTTC.